This T cell receptor beta chain was sequenced for a study of shared clonotypes between healthy human individuals. The V end was cut by 3 bases, the J end by 3 bases, with 19 bases between. The CDR3 loop spans 16 amino acids. Germline V gives CDR1 SQVTM, CDR2 ANQGSEA. Splitting of each subset's genomic DNA was done evenly across several immunoSEQ plates. Method: immunoSEQ multiplex PCR; TCRdb's copy keeps in-frame clones and lacks some. The profile shows hundreds of thousands of clones, about 79% of them singletons. This receptor was taken from a woman in her forties in good health. Some clones in this sample may be carry-over from other donors' samples. The rearrangement links TRBV29-1 to TRBJ2-3; possible D gene TRBD2, 5 bases. Sample: PBMCs. The CDR3 region is CSVDRDTLRETDTQYF. For the CDR3, the DNA is TGCAGCGTTGACCGGGATACCCTCCGGGAAACAGATACGCAGTATTTT.